Described below is a single TCR beta chain sequence and its context. Its target is unknown. The sample's time point: pretreatment peripheral blood. Measured with immunoSEQ multiplex PCR; TCRdb has only the in-frame clones, and not every one. There are about 87,000 clones in the sample; roughly 84% occur only once, and roughly 2% lies in the top ten. Germline CDR1 MDHEN, CDR2 SYDVKM. This CDR3 is 14 amino acids long. V gave up 3 bases and J gave up 8 bases, with 14 bases separating them. This sample stems from a study of PD-L1 blockade in urothelial cancer. Study-level information: Analyses were performed on blood at 3 weeks after treatment start (the second dose) and at 6 weeks. Median blood clonality was roughly 0.074, with around 77,000 unique TCRs. Points from the study as a whole: Patients who had durable benefit saw their tumor-associated blood clones expand more at 3 weeks. A pretreatment blood TCR clonality that fell below the median predicted better progression-free and overall survival.

This TCR was sampled from a man in his fifties or sixties with urothelial cancer. The chain has TRBV28 and TRBJ2-1; weak D call: TRBD1 (5 bases). Source: PBMCs, taken around atezolizumab (anti-PD-L1) treatment. Here the CDR3 DNA reads TGTGCCAGCAGTTTCAGGGCTAGACGAGATGAGCAGTTCTTC. Its translation is CASSFRARRDEQFF.